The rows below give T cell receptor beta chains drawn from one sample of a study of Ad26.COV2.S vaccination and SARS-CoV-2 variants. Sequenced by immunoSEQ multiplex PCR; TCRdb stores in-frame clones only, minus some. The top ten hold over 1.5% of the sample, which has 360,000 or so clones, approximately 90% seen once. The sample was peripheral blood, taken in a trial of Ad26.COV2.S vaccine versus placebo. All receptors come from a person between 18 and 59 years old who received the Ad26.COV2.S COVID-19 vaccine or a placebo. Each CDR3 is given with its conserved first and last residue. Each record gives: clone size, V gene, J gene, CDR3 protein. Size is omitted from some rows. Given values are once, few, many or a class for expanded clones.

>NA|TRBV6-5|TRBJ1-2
CASSTGQAGRRGYTF
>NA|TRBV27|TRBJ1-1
CASSLRTGVTNTEAFF
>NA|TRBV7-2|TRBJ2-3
CASSRDDTQYF
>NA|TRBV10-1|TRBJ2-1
CASRRGDLGRGEQFF
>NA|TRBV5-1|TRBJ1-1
CASSTGQANTEAFF
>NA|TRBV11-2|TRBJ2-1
CASSLEVYNEQFF
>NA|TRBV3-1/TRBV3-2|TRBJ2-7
CASSQAGTAGYEQYF
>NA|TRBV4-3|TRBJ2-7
CASSQDRGSSYEQYF
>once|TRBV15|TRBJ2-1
CATSREQYNEQFF
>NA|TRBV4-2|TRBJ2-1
CASSHLTTSGSTEQFF
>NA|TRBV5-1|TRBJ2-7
CASSSFPDGGYEQYF
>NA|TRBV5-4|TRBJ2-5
CASSPARGKGETQYF
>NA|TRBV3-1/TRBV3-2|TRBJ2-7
CASSLGIRSYEQYF
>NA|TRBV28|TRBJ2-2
CASRLTGTGELFF
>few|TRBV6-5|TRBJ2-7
CASSPTGGSEQYF
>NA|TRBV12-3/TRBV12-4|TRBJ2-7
CASKEGAAYEQYF
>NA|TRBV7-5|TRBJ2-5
CARRLIQTSGASSPTQETQYF
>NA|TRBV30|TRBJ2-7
CAWMPGGSYEQYF
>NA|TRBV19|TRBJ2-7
CASSIVGWELFSSYEQYF
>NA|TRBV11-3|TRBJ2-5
CASSFKGGLAGKETQYF
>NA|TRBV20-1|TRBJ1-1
CSASWDSEAFF
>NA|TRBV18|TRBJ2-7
CASSPNTLWEQYF
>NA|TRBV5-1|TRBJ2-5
CASSGAPETQYF
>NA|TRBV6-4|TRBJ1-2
CASSVGPLNYGYTF
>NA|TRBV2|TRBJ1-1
CASRRTPRDTEAFF
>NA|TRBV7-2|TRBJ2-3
CASSARDTQYF
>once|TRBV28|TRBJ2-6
CASSLGGVGANVLTF
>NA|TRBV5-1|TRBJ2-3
CASSLEAGGRTDTQYF
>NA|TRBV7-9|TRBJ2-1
CASSFEGGPSYNEQFF
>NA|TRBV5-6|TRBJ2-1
CASSFGQDYGEQFF
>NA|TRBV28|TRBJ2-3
CASSYTDTQYF
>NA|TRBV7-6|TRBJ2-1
CASSPFAGVGSYNEQFF
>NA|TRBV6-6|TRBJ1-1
CASSLDSYPAGAFF
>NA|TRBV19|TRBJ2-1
CASSPRALLSYNEQFF
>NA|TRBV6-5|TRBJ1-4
CASRMGEKLFF
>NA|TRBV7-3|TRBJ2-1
CASSLIGLAGRLSNEQFF
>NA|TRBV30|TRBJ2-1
CAWSSPGLAGNPNEQFF